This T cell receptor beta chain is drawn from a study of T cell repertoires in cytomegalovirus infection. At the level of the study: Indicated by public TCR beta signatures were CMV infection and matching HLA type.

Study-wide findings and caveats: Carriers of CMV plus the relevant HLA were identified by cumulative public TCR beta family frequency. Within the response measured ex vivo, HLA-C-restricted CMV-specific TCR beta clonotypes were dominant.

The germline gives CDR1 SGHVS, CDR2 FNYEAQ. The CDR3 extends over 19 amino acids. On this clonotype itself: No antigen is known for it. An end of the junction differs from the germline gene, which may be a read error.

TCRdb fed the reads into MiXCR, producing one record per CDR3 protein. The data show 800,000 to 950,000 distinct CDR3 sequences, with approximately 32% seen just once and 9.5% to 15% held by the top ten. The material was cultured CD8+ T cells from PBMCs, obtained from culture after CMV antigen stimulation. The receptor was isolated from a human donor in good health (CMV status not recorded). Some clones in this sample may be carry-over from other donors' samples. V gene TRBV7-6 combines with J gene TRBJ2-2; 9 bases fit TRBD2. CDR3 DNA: TGTGCTAGCAGCTCATTCAGTAGCGGGGGACCTACGAACACCGGGGAGCTGTTTTTT. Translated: CASSSFSSGGPTNTGELFF.